Below, 32 T cell receptor beta chains from the same sample are listed, as sequenced in a study of T cell responses to AZD1222 COVID-19 vaccine. Assay used: immunoSEQ multiplex PCR; TCRdb lists only in-frame clones, some missing. The sample contains 150,000 or so clones, around 93% of which appear only once. The sequencing here drew on peripheral blood, taken on day 0 of AZD1222 vaccination. These receptors came from an adult in good health.

This clone was observed a single time. This CDR3 reads CASSYSDPGDSPLHF. The CDR3 nucleotides are TGTGCCAGCAGTTACTCGGATCCGGGGGATTCACCCCTCCACTTT. This chain joins TRBV6-5 and TRBJ1-6; possibly TRBD1 for D (5 bases). Germline V gives CDR1 MNHEY, CDR2 SVGAGI. V shed 0 bases and J shed 8 bases, with 11 bases lying between them. The CDR3 totals 15 residues.

The chain uses TRBV24-1 and TRBJ2-3; 9 bases are shared with TRBD2. V lost 2 bases, J lost 4 bases, and 9 bases stayed unmatched. The germline V gene encodes CDR1 KGHDR and CDR2 SFDVKD. The CDR3 has 17 amino acids. CDR3 region: CATSDSRGAGGADTQYF. The CDR3 nucleotides read TGTGCCACCAGTGATTCCCGAGGAGCGGGAGGTGCAGATACGCAGTATTTT.

V and J are TRBV15 and TRBJ1-2; D gene ambiguous. The CDR3 is 15 amino acids. Between the trimmed V and J ends, which lost 4 bases and 0 bases, there was a span of 12 bases. Germline CDR1 and CDR2: LNHNV and YYDKDF (reference sequence). The CDR3 is CATSIEISSNYGYTF. The DNA for the CDR3 is TGTGCCACCAGCATAGAAATATCATCTAACTATGGCTACACCTTC. Using reference TRBV15 and TRBJ1-2 for the parts outside the CDR3, the full variable domain is DAMVIQNPRYQVTQFGKPVTLSCSQTLNHNVMYWYQQKSSQAPKLLFHYYDKDFNNEADTPDNFQSRRPNTSFCFLDIRSPGLGDTAMYLCATSIEISSNYGYTFGSGTRLTVV.

The chain carries TRBV6-2 or TRBV6-3 and TRBJ2-1; 10 nucleotides match TRBD1. Germline CDR1 MNHEY, CDR2 SVGEGT. Germline trimming cut 2 bases from V and 6 bases from J; bases unmatched to any gene: 4. The CDR3 has 15 residues. The CDR3 DNA sequence: TGTGCCAGCAGTTACAGACAGGGGGCTTTCAATGAGCAGTTCTTC. Its translation is CASSYRQGAFNEQFF.

The chain is built from TRBV5-4 and TRBJ2-7; D possibly corresponds to TRBD2 (5 bases). Germline assignment: CDR1 SGHNT and CDR2 YYREEE (reference sequence). Trimming pared 7 bases from V and 5 bases from J, leaving 10 bases between. This CDR3 spans 11 amino acids. The CDR3 DNA reads as TGTGCCAGCTCCCAAGCGGACGAGCAGTACTTC. The encoded protein is CASSQADEQYF.

Worth noting for this clone: The identical CDR3 is also encoded by other nucleotide sequences in the sample. J is TRBJ1-5 and V is TRBV9, with 8 bases that match TRBD1. Germline V gene lookup returns CDR1 SGDLS and CDR2 YYNGEE. The CDR3 extends over 14 amino acids. V trimming: 2 bases; J trimming: 4 bases; junction bases outside the gene matches: 2. CDR3: CASSVGQGNQPQHF. DNA for the CDR3: TGTGCCAGCAGCGTCGGACAGGGAAATCAGCCCCAGCATTTT. The complete variable domain, with remaining parts taken from reference TRBV9 and TRBJ1-5, reads DSGVTQTPKHLITATGQRVTLRCSPRSGDLSVYWYQQSLDQGLQFLIQYYNGEERAKGNILERFSAQQFPDLHSELNLSSLELGDSALYFCASSVGQGNQPQHFGDGTRLSIL.

This rearrangement joins TRBV4-1 to TRBJ2-2; 7 bases line up with TRBD2. The CDR3 contains 15 residues. The germline V gene has CDR1 MGHRA and CDR2 YSYEKL. Losses at the gene ends were 1 base for V and 1 base for J; bases not matched to a gene: 0. The CDR3 spells CASSQAGGNTGELFF. The CDR3 DNA is TGCGCCAGCAGCCAAGCGGGAGGGAACACCGGGGAGCTGTTTTTT.

This clone appeared a single time. The chain uses TRBV5-6 and TRBJ2-3, with D unclear. The V end was cut by 4 bases, the J end by 0 bases, with 18 bases between. From germline, CDR1 is SGHDT and CDR2 YYEEEE. The CDR3 runs to 17 residues. The CDR3 sequence is CASSPPLILASTDTQYF. DNA of the CDR3: TGTGCCAGCAGCCCCCCCCTAATACTTGCTAGCACAGATACGCAGTATTTT.

This clone was observed once. This rearrangement joins TRBV6-5 to TRBJ2-1; TRBD2 agrees at 11 bases. The CDR3 is 16 amino acids. V gave up 4 bases and J gave up 2 bases; unmatched junction bases: 4. Germline V gene data show CDR1 as MNHEY and CDR2 as SVGAGI. The CDR3 nucleotides read TGTGCCAGCAGTTCCACTAGCGGGGGCCCCTACAATGAGCAGTTCTTC. The encoded protein is CASSSTSGGPYNEQFF.

This chain links TRBV3-1 (or the pseudogene TRBV3-2) with TRBJ2-1; D is uncertain. CDR3 size: 15 residues. Germline CDR1 LGHDT, CDR2 YNNKEL (reference sequence). V was trimmed by 4 bases and J by 0 bases, leaving 10 bases between them. This chain's CDR3 is CASSPDTLSYNEQFF. The CDR3 nucleotides are TGTGCCAGCAGCCCCGACACACTCTCCTACAATGAGCAGTTCTTC.

The chain recombines TRBV28 with TRBJ2-7; TRBD2 agrees at 7 bases. CDR1 is MDHEN, CDR2 SYDVKM, per germline. CDR3 length: 15 amino acids. Unmatched junction bases numbered 5, after V lost 2 bases and J lost 1 base. CDR3 nucleotide sequence: TGTGCCAGCAGTTTACCAGGGAGGGGTTCCTACGAGCAGTACTTC. It codes for CASSLPGRGSYEQYF.

The chain is built from TRBV2 and TRBJ1-5, with TRBD1 matching over 7 bases. The V and J ends lost 6 bases and 3 bases, in that order; junction bases with no gene match: 5. CDR3 length: 14 amino acids. In germline, CDR1 is SNHLY, CDR2 FYNNEI. CDR3 sequence reads: CASRGDSHNQPQHF. CDR3 nucleotides: TGTGCCAGCAGAGGGGACAGCCACAATCAGCCCCAGCATTTT.

This clone was counted only a few times. The rearrangement links TRBV5-6 to TRBJ2-1, with 11 bases identical to TRBD2. Germline CDR1 reads SGHDT; CDR2 reads YYEEEE. This CDR3 comprises 14 residues. V trimming: 5 bases; J trimming: 5 bases; junction bases outside the gene matches: 3. The CDR3 nucleotides read TGTGCCAGCAGGCCGGGACTAGCGGACAATGAGCAGTTCTTC. Translated: CASRPGLADNEQFF.

This chain uses TRBV27 with TRBJ1-5; D uncertain. Germline lookup yields CDR1 MNHEY and CDR2 SMNVEV (reference sequence). V lost 8 bases, J lost 2 bases, and 22 bases lay in between. This CDR3 region has 17 residues. As DNA, the CDR3 is TGTGCCAGCCGACCCCGGGCGGCTCGAGTGGGCAATCAGCCCCAGCATTTT. This codes for CASRPRAARVGNQPQHF.

This chain links TRBV2 with TRBJ1-5; D unclear. The CDR3 spans 13 residues. Looked up from germline, CDR1 is SNHLY and CDR2 is FYNNEI. Trimming pared 8 bases from V and 4 bases from J, leaving 12 bases between. Here the CDR3 reads CASLLYQNQPQHF. The CDR3 DNA reads TGTGCCAGCCTATTGTACCAAAATCAGCCCCAGCATTTT.

The V call is TRBV28, the J call TRBJ1-2; weak D call: TRBD1 (5 bases). CDR1 is MDHEN and CDR2 is SYDVKM in the germline V gene. The CDR3 sequence is 14 residues long. V lost 6 bases and J 3 bases, leaving 14 bases between the germline ends. The CDR3 DNA sequence: TGTGCCAGCAGGGCCATCGCAGGGTACTATGGCTACACCTTC. Its protein is CASRAIAGYYGYTF.

The chain recombines TRBV28 with TRBJ2-2; 7 bases match TRBD2. The CDR3 totals 18 residues. Trimming removed 3 bases from V and 5 bases from J; junction bases left unmatched: 15. Germline loops: CDR1 MDHEN, CDR2 SYDVKM. The CDR3 coding sequence is TGTGCCAGCAGTTTCAGGGAACCGGGACTACACATTACCGGGGAGCTGTTTTTT. This translates into CASSFREPGLHITGELFF.

This clone was seen just once. The chain employs TRBV4-1 and TRBJ2-2; D ambiguous. V lost 1 base to trimming and J lost 4 bases, with 4 bases between them. The CDR3 totals 13 residues. Germline CDR1 and CDR2: MGHRA and YSYEKL. The CDR3 region has the DNA TGCGCCAGCAGCCAAGGCCCCACCGGGGAGCTGTTTTTT. It codes for CASSQGPTGELFF.

V is TRBV7-2 and J is TRBJ1-3; D ambiguous. V lost 1 base and J 6 bases, leaving 13 bases between the germline ends. The CDR3 loop spans 15 amino acids. CDR1 is SGHTA, CDR2 FQGNSA, per germline. CDR3 sequence: CASSLVVRKANTIYF. In DNA form, the CDR3 reads TGTGCCAGCAGCTTAGTAGTCAGGAAAGCAAACACCATATATTTT.

The genes are TRBV6-5 and TRBJ2-1, with 11 bases lining up with TRBD1. V gave up 2 bases and J gave up 7 bases; unmatched junction bases: 4. CDR3 size: 15 residues. Germline assignment: CDR1 MNHEY and CDR2 SVGAGI. In DNA form, the CDR3 reads TGTGCCAGCAGTTACGCGGGACAGGGGGGGAATGAGCAGTTCTTC. Its protein is CASSYAGQGGNEQFF.

This clone came up a few times. The chain joins TRBV10-3 to TRBJ1-1; D is unresolved. Between the trimmed V and J ends, which lost 0 bases and 1 base, there was a span of 12 bases. This CDR3 comprises 16 residues. CDR1 ENHRY and CDR2 SYGVKD come from the germline V gene. DNA of the CDR3: TGTGCCATCAGTGAGTCTTCCCGAAACAGGAACACTGAAGCTTTCTTT. Translating it yields CAISESSRNRNTEAFF.

The chain recombines TRBV27 with TRBJ1-1; weak D call: TRBD1 (6 bases). The length of the CDR3 is 14 residues. V lost 5 bases, J lost 3 bases, and 13 bases lay in between. The germline gives CDR1 MNHEY, CDR2 SMNVEV (reference sequence). CDR3 in amino acids: CASSLGQRYTEAFF. For the CDR3, the DNA is TGTGCCAGCAGTCTAGGACAGCGATACACTGAAGCTTTCTTT.

This chain uses TRBV5-8 with TRBJ2-7; TRBD1 is a possible D gene (5 bases). The CDR3 runs 13 residues. The germline gives CDR1 SGHTS, CDR2 YDEGEE. With 1 base removed from V and 6 bases from J, the gap between germline ends came to 11 bases. The CDR3: CASSLRPQGEQYF. CDR3 DNA sequence: TGTGCCAGCAGCTTGCGGCCCCAGGGCGAGCAGTACTTC.

The genes are TRBV28 and TRBJ1-2, with 7 positions matching TRBD1. The CDR3 sequence is 13 residues long. V was pared by 6 bases and J by 4 bases, with 5 bases of the junction left unmatched. Germline V gene sequence: CDR1 MDHEN, CDR2 SYDVKM. The CDR3 bases are TGTGCCAGCAGACTACAGGGGAGCTATGGCTACACCTTC. This sequence encodes CASRLQGSYGYTF.

This chain joins TRBV7-2 and TRBJ2-2, with D perhaps TRBD2 (7 bases). V was pared by 5 bases and J by 4 bases, with 17 bases between. Germline assignment: CDR1 SGHTA and CDR2 FQGNSA. This CDR3 region has 16 residues. In DNA, the CDR3 is TGTGCCAGCAGCGGATATAAGGGAGGGGGCACCGGGGAGCTGTTTTTT. Translating it yields CASSGYKGGGTGELFF.

The V gene is TRBV5-1, the J gene TRBJ1-5; TRBD1 matches at 8 bases. CDR1 and CDR2 (germline): SGHRS, YFSETQ. The V segment lost 4 bases and the J segment 7 bases; nucleotides outside the gene matches: 7. The CDR3 loop spans 14 amino acids. The CDR3 spells CASSPDRGGQPQHF. CDR3 bases: TGCGCCAGCAGCCCTGACAGGGGCGGACAGCCCCAGCATTTT. Filled out from reference TRBV5-1 and TRBJ1-5, the complete variable domain reads KAGVTQTPRYLIKTRGQQVTLSCSPISGHRSVSWYQQTPGQGLQFLFEYFSETQRNKGNFPGRFSGRQFSNSRSEMNVSTLELGDSALYLCASSPDRGGQPQHFGDGTRLSIL.

V is TRBV6-5 and J is TRBJ1-5, with 7 bases fitting TRBD1. The germline CDR1 and CDR2 sequences are MNHEY and SVGAGI. This CDR3 is built from 14 residues. Trimming took 5 bases from V and 6 from J; bases not matched to a gene: 7. In DNA, the CDR3 is TGTGCCAGCAGTAAGGGGGCGTTTTTTCAGCCCCAGCATTTT. Its protein is CASSKGAFFQPQHF.

J is TRBJ2-3 and V is TRBV5-1; D may be TRBD2 (5 bases). Germline CDR1 and CDR2: SGHRS and YFSETQ. The V gene lost 0 bases and the J gene lost 4 bases, with 15 bases spanning the gap. The CDR3 sequence is 16 residues long. The CDR3 DNA reads as TGCGCCAGCAGCTTGGCCTACGGGGTGTGGGCAGATACGCAGTATTTT. Translation: CASSLAYGVWADTQYF.

The CDR3 reads CSVVGGNYGYTF. Written as DNA, the CDR3 is TGCAGCGTCGTTGGGGGCAACTATGGCTACACCTTC. This rearrangement joins TRBV29-1 to TRBJ1-2; D is perhaps TRBD1 (6 bases). Trimming stripped 6 bases from V and 2 bases from J, with 10 bases between. CDR3 length: 12 amino acids. Germline CDR1 is SQVTM and CDR2 is ANQGSEA.

The chain is built from TRBV27 and TRBJ1-2; D is possibly TRBD1 (5 bases). Trimming stripped 5 bases from V and 4 bases from J, with 11 bases between. The CDR3 consists of 13 residues. From germline, CDR1 is MNHEY and CDR2 SMNVEV (reference sequence). The CDR3 protein is CASSDSLLYGYTF. In DNA, the CDR3 is TGTGCCAGCAGTGACAGCTTGCTCTATGGCTACACCTTC.

V and J are TRBV5-1 and TRBJ1-4, with D maybe TRBD1 (6 bases). CDR1 and CDR2 (germline): SGHRS, YFSETQ. This CDR3 is built from 14 residues. V gave up 0 bases and J gave up 8 bases, with 11 bases separating them. The CDR3 bases are TGCGCCAGCAGCTTGGACAGGGTGGGCGAAAAACTGTTTTTT. Its translation is CASSLDRVGEKLFF.

This rearrangement joins TRBV30 to TRBJ1-6; a possible D gene is TRBD1 (6 bases). This CDR3 is built from 12 residues. V shed 3 bases and J shed 7 bases, with 7 bases lying between them. The germline V gene has CDR1 GTSNPN and CDR2 SVGIG (reference sequence). CDR3 nucleotide sequence: TGTGCCTGGAGGGACAGAAATTCACCCCTCCACTTT. This translates into CAWRDRNSPLHF.